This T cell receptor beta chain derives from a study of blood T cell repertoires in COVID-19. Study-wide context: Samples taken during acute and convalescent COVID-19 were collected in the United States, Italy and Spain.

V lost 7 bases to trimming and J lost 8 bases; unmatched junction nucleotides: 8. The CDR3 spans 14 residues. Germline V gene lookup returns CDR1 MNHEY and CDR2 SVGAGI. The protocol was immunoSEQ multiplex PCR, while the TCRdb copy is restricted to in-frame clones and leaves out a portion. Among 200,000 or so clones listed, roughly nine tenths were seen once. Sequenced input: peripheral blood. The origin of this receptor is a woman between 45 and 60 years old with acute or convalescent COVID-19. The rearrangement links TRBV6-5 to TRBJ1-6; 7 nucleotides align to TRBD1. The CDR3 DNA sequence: TGTGCCAGCACCCAGACAGGGCCCTATTCACCCCTCCACTTT. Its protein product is CASTQTGPYSPLHF.